These 26 T cell receptor beta chains share one sample of origin, sequenced in a study of T cell responses to AZD1222 COVID-19 vaccine. This table comes from immunoSEQ multiplex PCR, and its TCRdb copy is limited to in-frame clones, with some not included. The data contain 100,000 to 120,000 clones, roughly 92% of them singletons. The source was peripheral blood, collected 28 days after the second AZD1222 dose. Receptor source: an adult who received the AZD1222 COVID-19 vaccine.

The chain employs TRBV18 and TRBJ2-2; D remains ambiguous. This CDR3 is 13 amino acids long. The germline V gene has CDR1 KGHSH and CDR2 LQKENI. V dropped 6 bases and J dropped 3 bases, with 8 bases sitting between them. CDR3 region: CASSLLDTGELFF. In nucleotides, the CDR3 is TGTGCCAGCTCCTTGCTAGACACCGGGGAGCTGTTTTTT. Filled out from reference TRBV18 and TRBJ2-2, the complete variable domain reads NAGVMQNPRHLVRRRGQEARLRCSPMKGHSHVYWYRQLPEEGLKFMVYLQKENIIDESGMPKERFSAEFPKEGPSILRIQQVVRGDSAAYFCASSLLDTGELFFGEGSRLTVL.

The gene calls are TRBV7-9 and TRBJ1-1; possibly TRBD1 for D (5 bases). Trimming cost V 1 base and J 10 bases, with 7 bases left between them. Germline V gene data show CDR1 as SEHNR and CDR2 as FQNEAQ (reference sequence). This CDR3 contains 11 residues. The CDR3 DNA is TGTGCCAGCAGCTTAGACAGGTCAGCTTTCTTT. This encodes CASSLDRSAFF. Complete variable domain (other parts from reference TRBV7-9 and TRBJ1-1): DTGVSQNPRHKITKRGQNVTFRCDPISEHNRLYWYRQTLGQGPEFLTYFQNEAQLEKSRLLSDRFSAERPKGSFSTLEIQRTEQGDSAMYLCASSLDRSAFFGQGTRLTVV.

The V call is TRBV4-3, the J call TRBJ1-6; D is uncertain. CDR3 length: 14 amino acids. Germline CDR1 is LGHNA and CDR2 is YSLEER. Between the trimmed V and J ends, which lost 1 base and 5 bases, there was a span of 6 bases. CDR3 sequence reads: CASSQVSNNSPLHF. In DNA, the CDR3 is TGCGCCAGCAGCCAAGTTAGTAATAATTCACCCCTCCACTTT.

The rearrangement links TRBV14 to TRBJ1-1, with a possible D match to TRBD1 (5 bases). This CDR3 has 11 residues. Germline V lookup: CDR1 SGHDN, CDR2 FVKESK. V was clipped by 1 base and J by 10 bases, with 7 bases between them. The CDR3 reads CASSQVGGAFF. For the CDR3, the DNA is TGTGCCAGCAGCCAAGTTGGGGGAGCTTTCTTT. Looking up the rest from reference TRBV14 and TRBJ1-1 gives the full variable domain: EAGVTQFPSHSVIEKGQTVTLRCDPISGHDNLYWYRRVMGKEIKFLLHFVKESKQDESGMPNNRFLAERTGGTYSTLKVQPAELEDSGVYFCASSQVGGAFFGQGTRLTVV.

The chain links TRBV19 to TRBJ1-3; the D gene is possibly TRBD1 (5 bases). The length of the CDR3 is 15 residues. Germline CDR1 and CDR2: LNHDA and SQIVND (reference sequence). The V and J ends lost 3 bases and 0 bases respectively, with 9 bases between them. CDR3 sequence: CASSMGPSSGNTIYF. The CDR3 coding sequence is TGTGCCAGTAGTATGGGACCGAGCTCTGGAAACACCATATATTTT.

Worth noting for this clone: A read error may account for a junction end that differs from germline. The chain combines TRBV12-3 or TRBV12-4 with TRBJ2-5; no reliable D call. This CDR3 comprises 11 residues. CDR3 in amino acids: CASISPPLRHF. CDR3 nucleotide sequence: TGTGCCAGCATTTCACCTCCCCTCAGGCACTTC.

V usage is TRBV14 and J usage is TRBJ2-7, with D unclear. Germline V gene data show CDR1 as SGHDN and CDR2 as FVKESK. V was trimmed by 4 bases and J by 0 bases, leaving 10 bases between them. The CDR3 extends over 14 amino acids. As DNA, the CDR3 is TGTGCCAGCAGCCCCTCCGGCCTCTCCTACGAGCAGTACTTC. Translation: CASSPSGLSYEQYF.

This clone showed up just once. This chain connects TRBV27 to TRBJ1-6; D perhaps matches TRBD1 (5 bases). The V end lost 5 bases, the J end lost 4 bases, and 18 bases lay between the germline ends. The germline V gene has CDR1 MNHEY and CDR2 SMNVEV (reference sequence). The CDR3 is 17 residues long. CDR3 in amino acids: CASSQLRQTQYNSPLHF. DNA of the CDR3: TGTGCCAGCAGTCAATTAAGACAGACCCAGTATAATTCACCCCTCCACTTT.

This chain uses TRBV5-1 with TRBJ1-3; D uncertain. The germline gives CDR1 SGHRS, CDR2 YFSETQ. Trimming cost V 0 bases and J 2 bases, with 9 bases left between them. The CDR3 sequence is 15 residues long. The CDR3 nucleotides read TGCGCCAGCAGCTTGGGGGGTGTTGCTGGAAACACCATATATTTT. Translated: CASSLGGVAGNTIYF.

The chain joins TRBV18 to TRBJ2-7; 14 positions agree with TRBD2. Germline V CDR1 and CDR2: KGHSH, LQKENI. The CDR3 is 17 amino acids. Unmatched junction bases numbered 6, after V lost 5 bases and J lost 0 bases. CDR3 sequence reads: CASSSGTSGGHSYEQYF. The CDR3 DNA reads TGTGCCAGCTCATCGGGGACTAGCGGGGGCCACTCCTACGAGCAGTACTTC.

The V and J genes are TRBV15 and TRBJ1-4; D not certain. The length of the CDR3 is 15 residues. Trimming removed 3 bases from V and 3 bases from J, with 11 bases in between. Germline CDR1 LNHNV, CDR2 YYDKDF (reference sequence). The CDR3 DNA follows: TGTGCCACCAGCAGGTGGCGTGGACCTAATGAAAAACTGTTTTTT. This sequence encodes CATSRWRGPNEKLFF.

The chain employs TRBV9 and TRBJ2-2; 9 positions match TRBD2. V shed 4 bases and J 0 bases; nucleotides not matched to a gene: 16. CDR3 length: 20 residues. Germline-derived CDR1 and CDR2 are SGDLS and YYNGEE. CDR3 amino acids: CASSPSLQLAGGPNTGELFF. The DNA for the CDR3 is TGTGCCAGCAGCCCTAGTCTTCAACTCGCGGGGGGGCCGAACACCGGGGAGCTGTTTTTT.

The chain couples TRBV4-2 to TRBJ2-7; D could derive from TRBD1 or TRBD2 (5 bases each). V was shortened by 1 base and J by 2 bases, with 15 bases between the two germline ends. The CDR3 loop spans 16 amino acids. Germline V gene lookup returns CDR1 LGHNA and CDR2 YNFKEQ. DNA of the CDR3: TGTGCCAGCAGCCAAGGCCTCCGGGACCGTCCCTACGAGCAGTACTTC. As protein: CASSQGLRDRPYEQYF.

V and J are TRBV5-1 and TRBJ1-1, with D possibly being TRBD1 (5 bases). This CDR3 region has 14 residues. The V end lost 4 bases, the J end lost 1 base, and 11 bases lay between the germline ends. Germline V lookup: CDR1 SGHRS, CDR2 YFSETQ. The CDR3 region is CASSQGAWNTEAFF. In DNA, the CDR3 is TGCGCCAGCAGCCAGGGCGCGTGGAACACTGAAGCTTTCTTT.

This clone was counted only a few times. The rearrangement joins TRBV28 to TRBJ1-1; 7 nucleotides match TRBD1. The CDR3 has 15 amino acids. The germline gives CDR1 MDHEN, CDR2 SYDVKM. V shed 7 bases and J 0 bases; nucleotides not matched to a gene: 8. The CDR3 region has the DNA TGTGCCAGCACCACTCCCGGGACAGTGAACACTGAAGCTTTCTTT. This codes for CASTTPGTVNTEAFF.

This chain joins TRBV3-1 (or the pseudogene TRBV3-2) and TRBJ2-7; 7 bases align to TRBD1. J was trimmed by 2 bases and V by 4 bases; bases with no gene match: 8. The CDR3 runs to 15 residues. Germline CDR1 and CDR2: LGHDT and YNNKEL (reference sequence). The CDR3 loop reads CASSRRTGQTYEQYF. The CDR3 coding sequence is TGTGCCAGCAGCCGCCGGACAGGCCAAACCTACGAGCAGTACTTC.

V gene TRBV7-3 combines with J gene TRBJ2-2, with 8 bases matching TRBD2. V shed 8 bases and J 4 bases; nucleotides not matched to a gene: 9. The CDR3 loop spans 15 amino acids. Germline V gene data show CDR1 as SGHTA and CDR2 as FQGTGA. CDR3 bases: TGTGCCAGCGCTGTAGCGGGGCCGGGCACCGGGGAGCTGTTTTTT. It translates to CASAVAGPGTGELFF.

The chain carries TRBV4-3 and TRBJ2-7, with D tentatively TRBD1 (6 bases). Between the trimmed V and J ends, which lost 3 bases and 7 bases, there was a span of 22 bases. Germline values: CDR1 LGHNA, CDR2 YSLEER. The length of the CDR3 is 16 residues. CDR3 residues: CASSQSPRAGAGEQYF. The CDR3 nucleotides read TGCGCCAGCAGCCAGTCCCCCCGCGCAGGGGCCGGGGAGCAGTACTTC.

The chain links TRBV5-1 to TRBJ2-2, with 10 bases that match TRBD2. The V gene's germline CDR1 is SGHRS and CDR2 YFSETQ. The CDR3 is 15 amino acids. The junction had 4 bases not matched to a gene; V was cut back by 2 bases and J by 6 bases. CDR3 DNA: TGCGCCAGCAGCTTACCCGGGACTAGCGCCGGGGAGCTGTTTTTT. Protein product: CASSLPGTSAGELFF. Full variable domain (rest looked up from reference TRBV5-1 and TRBJ2-2): KAGVTQTPRYLIKTRGQQVTLSCSPISGHRSVSWYQQTPGQGLQFLFEYFSETQRNKGNFPGRFSGRQFSNSRSEMNVSTLELGDSALYLCASSLPGTSAGELFFGEGSRLTVL.

The rearrangement links TRBV4-3 to TRBJ1-6; 9 nucleotides agree with TRBD1. Germline-derived CDR1 and CDR2 are LGHNA and YSLEER. The CDR3 has 15 residues. Unmatched junction bases numbered 5, after V lost 5 bases and J lost 6 bases. The CDR3 DNA reads TGCGCCAGCAGCTCGCCGGGACAGGGTAATTCACCCCTCCACTTT. It translates to CASSSPGQGNSPLHF.

A few counts support this clone. V gene TRBV2 combines with J gene TRBJ2-1; D might be TRBD1 (6 bases). CDR1 and CDR2 (germline): SNHLY, FYNNEI. V shed 8 bases and J shed 0 bases, with 11 bases lying between them. The CDR3 has 14 residues. This CDR3 reads CASRTAYSYNEQFF. Written as DNA, the CDR3 is TGTGCCAGCCGGACAGCGTACTCCTACAATGAGCAGTTCTTC.

The rearrangement uses TRBV6-2 or TRBV6-3 and TRBJ1-5; TRBD1 might be the D (6 bases). The V end lost 6 bases, the J end lost 2 bases, and 20 bases lay between the germline ends. Germline loops: CDR1 MNHEY, CDR2 SVGEGT. The CDR3 is 17 amino acids. The CDR3 nucleotides read TGTGCCAGCAGCCTAGTCCGGGGGCGCATCGGCAATCAGCCCCAGCATTTT. Amino acid sequence: CASSLVRGRIGNQPQHF.

The chain carries TRBV7-9 and TRBJ2-3; 7 bases agree with TRBD1. CDR3 size: 14 residues. Trimming at V came to 4 bases and at J to 2 bases, leaving 3 bases not matched to a gene. The V gene's germline CDR1 is SEHNR and CDR2 FQNEAQ (reference sequence). DNA of the CDR3: TGTGCCAGCAGCTATGGACAGGCCACAGATACGCAGTATTTT. Translated: CASSYGQATDTQYF.

The V call is TRBV18, the J call TRBJ1-4; possible D gene TRBD1, 5 bases. Germline CDR1 reads KGHSH; CDR2 reads LQKENI. V was cut by 3 bases and J by 10 bases, with 15 bases left in between. This CDR3 is built from 14 residues. The DNA of the CDR3 is TGTGCCAGCTCACCCGTCCGGGGGGACGGAAAACTGTTTTTT. This encodes CASSPVRGDGKLFF.

To note about this clone: This same CDR3 is encoded by further DNA sequences in the sample. The V and J genes are TRBV12-3 or TRBV12-4 and TRBJ2-5; D not certain. This CDR3 contains 11 residues. V was clipped by 0 bases and J by 5 bases, with 1 base between them. CDR3 loop: CASSLAETQYF. CDR3 sequence (DNA): TGTGCCAGCAGTTTAGCGGAGACCCAGTACTTC.

In regard to this clone: An end of the junction differs from the germline gene, which may be a read error. The CDR3 sequence: CATSQGSGAPNEQFF. DNA of the CDR3: TGTGCCACCTCACAGGGCTCGGGGGCCCCCAATGAGCAGTTCTTC. The chain recombines TRBV18 with TRBJ2-1; TRBD1 or TRBD2 may be the D gene (6 bases each). CDR1 is KGHSH, CDR2 LQKENI, per germline. The CDR3 has 15 amino acids.